These 9 T cell receptor beta chains came from one sample sequenced in a study of cytomegalovirus exposure and HLA in healthy donors. The PCR made use of 60 Vbeta and 13 Jbeta primers. The repertoire was sequenced with immunoSEQ multiplex PCR; TCRdb's copy has only in-frame clones and lacks some. Here the sample spans some 170,000 clones, 77% being singletons. Material: PBMCs. These receptors were collected from a man aged 25 to 45 in good health and CMV-seropositive.

This clone was found a few times. This chain connects TRBV4-1 to TRBJ2-5; D unresolved. V gave up 4 bases and J gave up 7 bases, with 10 bases separating them. Per germline, CDR1 MGHRA and CDR2 YSYEKL. This CDR3 comprises 12 residues. The CDR3 sequence: CASSLPGGTQYF. CDR3 bases: TGCGCCAGCAGCCTCCCGGGTGGGACCCAGTACTTC.

The rearrangement joins TRBV6-5 to TRBJ2-1; 9 nucleotides align to TRBD2. Germline V lookup: CDR1 MNHEY, CDR2 SVGAGI. V was pared by 0 bases and J by 4 bases, with 4 bases of the junction left unmatched. This CDR3 region has 16 residues. The CDR3 nucleotides read TGTGCCAGCAGTTACTCGGTCAGCGGGGGGTACAATGAGCAGTTCTTC. It is translated as CASSYSVSGGYNEQFF.

This chain connects TRBV21-1 to TRBJ1-6. TRBV21-1 is a pseudogene segment. The CDR3 loop spans 14 amino acids. The CDR3 region is CASSKATGNSPLHF. In DNA form, the CDR3 reads TGTGCCAGCAGCAAAGCAACCGGTAATTCACCCCTCCACTTT.

This clone was detected a few times. As DNA, the CDR3 is TGCGCCAGCAGCCAAGGGGGGACATCCCAAGAGACCCAGTACTTC. Translating gives CASSQGGTSQETQYF. V gene TRBV4-1 combines with J gene TRBJ2-5; D possibly corresponds to TRBD1 (6 bases). Germline-derived CDR1 and CDR2 are MGHRA and YSYEKL. The V gene lost 1 base and the J gene lost 1 base, with 10 bases spanning the gap. The CDR3 runs 15 residues.

The chain is built from TRBV2 and TRBJ1-4, with 8 bases fitting TRBD1. After removal of 7 bases from V and 3 bases from J, the junction contained 4 bases not matched to a gene. The length of the CDR3 is 14 residues. CDR1 is SNHLY, CDR2 FYNNEI, per germline. The CDR3 bases are TGTGCCAGCAAGGACAGGGTGGCTAATGAAAAACTGTTTTTT. The encoded protein is CASKDRVANEKLFF.

CDR3 amino acids: CASSQESQGGTDTQYF. For the CDR3, the DNA is TGCGCCAGCAGCCAAGAAAGCCAGGGGGGCACAGATACGCAGTATTTT. The V gene is TRBV4-3, the J gene TRBJ2-3, with 7 bases identical to TRBD1. Germline trimming cut 0 bases from V and 1 base from J; bases unmatched to any gene: 4. Germline V lookup: CDR1 LGHNA, CDR2 YSLEER. The CDR3 consists of 16 residues.

The V and J genes are TRBV4-1 and TRBJ2-7; weak D call: TRBD1 (6 bases). CDR3 length: 14 residues. V was pared by 3 bases and J by 0 bases, with 9 bases between. The germline V gene has CDR1 MGHRA and CDR2 YSYEKL. CDR3: CASSQKDSSYEQYF. DNA for the CDR3: TGCGCCAGCAGCCAGAAGGACAGCTCCTACGAGCAGTACTTC.

The chain combines TRBV7-9 with TRBJ2-7; weak D call: TRBD1 (5 bases). Trimming cost V 2 bases and J 0 bases, with 8 bases left between them. The CDR3 is 14 amino acids. CDR1 and CDR2 (germline): SEHNR, FQNEAQ (reference sequence). The CDR3 is CASSLSDSSYEQYF. The CDR3, as DNA: TGTGCCAGCAGCTTATCCGACAGCTCCTACGAGCAGTACTTC.

This clone was seen a single time. This chain links TRBV2 with TRBJ2-1; TRBD2 agrees at 7 bases. Germline CDR1 is SNHLY and CDR2 is FYNNEI. V shed 0 bases and J 3 bases; nucleotides not matched to a gene: 11. The CDR3 spans 18 residues. The CDR3 region is CASSEAQPTGTNYNEQFF. CDR3 DNA sequence: TGTGCCAGCAGTGAAGCGCAGCCAACCGGGACTAACTACAATGAGCAGTTCTTC.